A single sample is the source of the 25 T cell receptor beta chains below, sequenced in a study of blood T cells in healthy people across ages. The authors ran a second PCR of about 6 to 11 cycles using a sample-barcoded 5' primer and a J-beta primer mix. One entry per CDR3 protein, called by TCRdb with MiXCR from the 5' RACE reads. Of approximately 830,000 distinct CDR3 sequences listed, 55% to 65% are singletons. The sequenced material came from blood. These receptors all come from a man in his thirties or forties in good health.

CDR3 DNA: TGTGCCAGCTCAAAGGAACTGAAGGCCTACAATGAGCAGTTCTTC. This sequence encodes CASSKELKAYNEQFF. The gene calls are TRBV18 and TRBJ2-1; D call uncertain. The CDR3 has 15 residues. The V and J ends lost 5 bases and 2 bases respectively, with 13 bases between them. Germline CDR1 reads KGHSH; CDR2 reads LQKENI. Supplemented by reference TRBV18 and TRBJ2-1, the full variable domain reads NAGVMQNPRHLVRRRGQEARLRCSPMKGHSHVYWYRQLPEEGLKFMVYLQKENIIDESGMPKERFSAEFPKEGPSILRIQQVVRGDSAAYFCASSKELKAYNEQFFGPGTRLTVL.

This chain links TRBV29-1 with TRBJ2-7; tentatively, D is TRBD1 or TRBD2 (5 bases each). Per germline, CDR1 SQVTM and CDR2 ANQGSEA. The CDR3 runs to 12 residues. V lost 5 bases, J lost 3 bases, and 11 bases lay in between. The DNA for the CDR3 is TGCAGCGTTTCAATGGGGGACTACGAGCAGTACTTC. It codes for CSVSMGDYEQYF.

In this sample, this clonotype turned up a few times. V usage is TRBV7-2 and J usage is TRBJ2-4; no clear D gene. The CDR3 totals 16 residues. The ends were cut back, 2 bases at V and 0 bases at J, with 11 bases in the middle. The V gene's germline CDR1 is SGHTA and CDR2 FQGNSA. The CDR3 loop reads CASSLLGGVAKNIQYF. The CDR3 nucleotides are TGTGCCAGCAGCTTATTGGGTGGGGTAGCCAAAAACATTCAGTACTTC. The full variable domain, its missing parts supplied by reference TRBV7-2 and TRBJ2-4, is GAGVSQSPSNKVTEKGKDVELRCDPISGHTALYWYRQSLGQGLEFLIYFQGNSAPDKSGLPSDRFSAERTGGSVSTLTIQRTQQEDSAVYLCASSLLGGVAKNIQYFGAGTRLSVL.

This clonotype has more than one count but fewer than ten. The V gene is TRBV28, the J gene TRBJ2-3, with 8 bases identical to TRBD2. Germline CDR1 reads MDHEN; CDR2 reads SYDVKM. The CDR3 is 14 amino acids. V shed 5 bases, J shed 3 bases, and the junction held 4 bases outside the gene matches. CDR3 in amino acids: CASSPGGVTDTQYF. The CDR3 bases are TGTGCCAGCAGTCCCGGGGGGGTAACAGATACGCAGTATTTT.

This clonotype was found many times. This chain connects TRBV7-9 to TRBJ2-7, with D possibly matching TRBD1 (5 bases). Trimming removed 5 bases from V and 4 bases from J, with 15 bases in between. This CDR3 contains 14 residues. From germline, CDR1 is SEHNR and CDR2 FQNEAQ (reference sequence). CDR3: CASSPNNQGYEQYF. CDR3 bases: TGTGCCAGCAGCCCTAATAACCAGGGTTACGAGCAGTACTTC.

In this sample, this clonotype turned up a few times. This sequence joins TRBV27 and TRBJ2-3; D not certain. The CDR3 sequence is 11 residues long. CDR1 is MNHEY, CDR2 SMNVEV, per germline (reference sequence). V was clipped by 5 bases and J by 11 bases, with 11 bases between them. This CDR3 reads CASSTTGQQYF. The CDR3 DNA reads TGTGCCAGCAGTACGACGGGCCAGCAGTATTTT.

This clonotype has just a few counts. Its ends do not fully match the called genes, so a read error is possible. The chain combines TRBV27 with TRBJ1-6; 7 positions match TRBD1. CDR1 MNHEY and CDR2 SMNVEV come from the germline V gene (reference sequence). The CDR3 runs to 14 residues. In nucleotides, the CDR3 is TGTGCCAGCACCCAACAGGGGTATAATTCACTCCTCCACTTT. Protein product: CASTQQGYNSLLHF.

The chain has TRBV5-1 and TRBJ2-3, with 10 bases lining up with TRBD1. Germline CDR1 SGHRS, CDR2 YFSETQ. The CDR3 has 16 amino acids. Losses at the gene ends were 7 bases for V and 0 bases for J; bases not matched to a gene: 8. The CDR3 here is CASGDGQGGSTDTQYF. The DNA for the CDR3 is TGCGCCAGCGGGGATGGACAGGGGGGTAGCACAGATACGCAGTATTTT.

This clonotype was found a few times. This chain joins TRBV27 and TRBJ2-1; no definite D call. Germline lookup yields CDR1 MNHEY and CDR2 SMNVEV (reference sequence). The CDR3 is 15 residues long. Trimming pared 3 bases from V and 4 bases from J, leaving 13 bases between. The chain's CDR3 is CASSFGHPRYNEQFF. CDR3 bases: TGTGCCAGCAGTTTTGGGCACCCTAGATACAATGAGCAGTTCTTC.

The gene calls are TRBV7-3 and TRBJ2-3; D gene uncertain. Per the germline V gene, CDR1 is SGHTA and CDR2 is FQGTGA. The V gene lost 2 bases and the J gene lost 6 bases, with 21 bases spanning the gap. CDR3 length: 17 residues. Here the CDR3 reads CASSLRLSQDGRDTQYF. CDR3 DNA sequence: TGTGCCAGCAGCTTACGTTTGTCCCAGGATGGTCGCGATACGCAGTATTTT.

This clonotype has at least ten counts. The V and J genes are TRBV7-9 and TRBJ1-2; D is uncertain. The CDR3 has 15 amino acids. CDR1 SEHNR and CDR2 FQNEAQ come from the germline V gene (reference sequence). Trimming stripped 1 base from V and 1 base from J, with 10 bases between. The CDR3 nucleotides are TGTGCCAGCAGCTTAGAGACCAGTCATAACTATGGCTACACCTTC. It encodes CASSLETSHNYGYTF.

The genes are TRBV7-9 and TRBJ1-6; D gene uncertain. The CDR3 length is 14 residues. Trimming pared 1 base from V and 6 bases from J, leaving 7 bases between. Germline CDR1 SEHNR, CDR2 FQNEAQ (reference sequence). CDR3 amino acids: CASSLEGLNSPLHF. For the CDR3, the DNA is TGTGCCAGCAGCTTAGAAGGGCTTAATTCACCCCTCCACTTT.

This chain joins TRBV20-1 and TRBJ2-1; weak D call: TRBD1 (6 bases). Germline V lookup: CDR1 DFQATT, CDR2 SNEGSKA (reference sequence). Trimming cost V 6 bases and J 11 bases, with 11 bases left between them. CDR3 length: 10 residues. CDR3 coding DNA: TGCAGTGCGGAGAGGGGGAAGCAGTTCTTC. Amino acids: CSAERGKQFF.

The genes are TRBV6-2 or TRBV6-3 and TRBJ2-1, with D possibly called TRBD1 or TRBD2 (5 bases each). CDR1 and CDR2 from the germline V gene are MNHEY and SVGEGT. Trimming removed 8 bases at V and 0 bases at J, with 23 bases between. The CDR3 is 18 amino acids. CDR3 coding DNA: TGTGCCAGCGACTGGCGAGGGGAAAAAGAGAGCTCCTACAATGAGCAGTTCTTC. This encodes CASDWRGEKESSYNEQFF.

The V and J genes are TRBV4-1 and TRBJ2-7, with D possibly TRBD2 on 6 matching bases. The tail of the sequence fits TRBJ2-5 better, so the J call may be wrong. Germline V gives CDR1 MGHRA, CDR2 YSYEKL. This CDR3 is 14 amino acids long. As DNA, the CDR3 is TGCGCCAGCAGCCAAGGGGACTCTTGGGAGACCCAGTACTTC. This sequence encodes CASSQGDSWETQYF.

This clonotype was detected ten times or more. The chain joins TRBV20-1 to TRBJ1-5; TRBD1 agrees at 7 bases. The CDR3 runs to 15 residues. With 2 bases clipped from V and 1 base from J, the junction kept 5 bases outside the gene matches. Looked up from germline, CDR1 is DFQATT and CDR2 is SNEGSKA (reference sequence). In nucleotides, the CDR3 is TGCAGTGCTAGACATGACAGGGCAAGCAATCAGCCCCAGCATTTT. This translates into CSARHDRASNQPQHF.

This chain uses TRBV7-2 with TRBJ2-5; tentatively, D is TRBD1 (6 bases). Between the trimmed V and J ends, which lost 9 bases and 5 bases, there was a span of 16 bases. This CDR3 has 13 amino acids. Germline CDR1 and CDR2: SGHTA and FQGNSA. The CDR3 spells CASNGAGEETQYF. The CDR3 DNA reads TGTGCCAGTAATGGGGCAGGGGAGGAGACCCAGTACTTC.

The chain carries TRBV20-1 and TRBJ2-5; 7 bases are shared with TRBD2. The germline V gene encodes CDR1 DFQATT and CDR2 SNEGSKA (reference sequence). The V segment lost 3 bases and the J segment 4 bases; nucleotides outside the gene matches: 11. There are 15 residues in the CDR3. The CDR3 reads CSASPGEGIPETQYF. CDR3 sequence (DNA): TGCAGTGCTAGCCCGGGGGAGGGAATTCCAGAGACCCAGTACTTC.

Points on this clonotype: The germline gene is not matched at one end of the junction; a read error may be the cause. The V and J genes are TRBV4-3 and TRBJ2-5; the D gene is possibly TRBD2 (6 bases). The J call may be in error: the DNA end matches TRBJ2-7 better. Germline CDR1 is LGHNA and CDR2 is YSLEER. This CDR3 spans 15 amino acids. CDR3 sequence: CASGQAVAGSYEQYF. The CDR3 coding sequence is TGCGCCAGCGGCCAAGCGGTCGCGGGGTCCTACGAGCAGTACTTC.

The chain is built from TRBV10-3 and TRBJ2-4; possible D gene TRBD1, 5 bases. Germline V lookup: CDR1 ENHRY, CDR2 SYGVKD. Trimming shortened V by 2 bases and J by 8 bases, and 13 bases separated the two germline ends. The CDR3 has 14 residues. The CDR3 loop is CAISERQGGHIQYF. CDR3 in DNA: TGTGCCATCAGTGAGAGGCAGGGCGGTCACATTCAGTACTTC.

V and J are TRBV3-1 and TRBJ1-5; D perhaps matches TRBD1 (5 bases). Germline lookup yields CDR1 LGHDT and CDR2 YNNKEL (reference sequence). This CDR3 has 15 amino acids. V dropped 1 base and J dropped 6 bases, with 13 bases sitting between them. The CDR3 sequence is CASSQGGVSGQPQHF. The DNA of the CDR3 is TGTGCCAGCAGCCAAGGGGGGGTATCAGGTCAGCCCCAGCATTTT.

The chain combines TRBV20-1 with TRBJ1-5, with D unclear. The CDR3 has 14 residues. The V end was cut by 3 bases, the J end by 0 bases, with 9 bases between. The germline CDR1 and CDR2 sequences are DFQATT and SNEGSKA (reference sequence). CDR3 nucleotide sequence: TGCAGTGCTAGTAGTAGTTATAGCAATCAGCCCCAGCATTTT. Protein: CSASSSYSNQPQHF.

The rearrangement joins TRBV20-1 to TRBJ1-5; TRBD1 might be the D (6 bases). The ends were cut back, 5 bases at V and 3 bases at J, with 11 bases in the middle. This CDR3 contains 13 residues. The germline CDR1 and CDR2 sequences are DFQATT and SNEGSKA (reference sequence). In nucleotides, the CDR3 is TGCAGTGCTCGACGACAGGCCAATCAGCCCCAGCATTTT. Translation gives CSARRQANQPQHF.

The chain carries TRBV7-2 and TRBJ2-1, with 7 nucleotides matching TRBD1. Germline CDR1 is SGHTA and CDR2 is FQGNSA. CDR3 length equals 15 residues. Trimming cost V 6 bases and J 9 bases; bases outside gene matches: 14. The CDR3 DNA sequence: TGTGCCAGCAGTAATAGGGGGCCACAGGTGGCTGAGCAGTTCTTC. This sequence encodes CASSNRGPQVAEQFF.

The chain joins TRBV12-3 or TRBV12-4 to TRBJ2-7, with 9 nucleotides matching TRBD1. The length of the CDR3 is 16 residues. The V segment lost 6 bases and the J segment 1 base; nucleotides outside the gene matches: 10. CDR3: CASSPIRGTGSYEQYF. The CDR3 DNA reads as TGTGCCAGCAGCCCCATCAGAGGGACAGGGTCCTACGAGCAGTACTTC.